This TCR beta chain is drawn from a study of blood T cell repertoires in COVID-19 (dated by TCRdb to 2018 to 2021). The study in broad terms: Collaborator samples came from the United States, Italy and Spain and covered acute and convalescent phases of COVID-19. The prospective study material was composed of cDNA or gDNA derived from T cells, B-cell-depleted T cells, or PBMCs. Subjects who had been exposed to COVID-19, were actively infected with it, or had recovered from it provided the deeply sampled blood TCRbeta repertoires that made up the dataset. The repertoires were made available in a free public database intended to serve as a resource for research on the immune response to SARS-CoV-2. The samples were drawn from the first 160 participants of the ongoing ImmuneRACE study and from under 1,500 subjects provided by 6 global collaborators. Nearly every sample came with metadata listing a de-identified subject ID, COVID-19 status, age in years and sex. Where HLA class I and class II types were available, the types were taken from metadata supplied by the sample provider, not from assay-based typing. Study-wide findings and limitations: Clinical and demographic metadata were provided uncurated, with the amount varying by source and participant.

About this clone itself: Its antigen remains unidentified. Base qualities are missing; no much larger clone stands one base away.

Collaborating institutions collected whole blood in K2EDTA tubes following their own protocols. For TCRbeta analysis, collaborators shipped samples as frozen whole blood, isolated PBMCs, or DNA extracted from either of those sample types. Based on the germline V gene, the CDR1 and CDR2 sequences are MNHEY and SVGAGI. From the cysteine through the phenylalanine, the CDR3 covers 15 amino acids. Only the CDR3 portion is preserved as DNA: 45 bases, with reading frame beginning at the first base. After removal of 4 bases from V and 3 bases from J, the junction retains 8 bases not matched to a gene. The immunoSEQ Assay, a bias-controlled multiplex PCR, was used to amplify TCRbeta CDR3 regions from genomic DNA. In the paper's pipeline: The number of nucleated cells in each sample was estimated from the amplification of reference gene primers within the assay. To quantify the absolute abundance of each unique TCRbeta CDR3 rearrangement, sequence reads were collapsed and filtered. For each sample, productive Simpson clonality was calculated as the square root of Simpson's diversity index over productive rearrangements. What TCRdb holds here is the immuneACCESS table cut down to in-frame rearrangements. Part of the clones is not present; checked against another copy, under half of the missing clones reflect an unresolved V gene, and the others are unexplained. D and trimming were read from the DNA, whereas the V and J calls and clone size are those reported in that table. Here the sample has some 140,000 clones; over 60% occur a single time. The ten most abundant clones make up under 2% of the sample.

Specimen: peripheral blood. The origin of this receptor is an elderly man with acute or convalescent COVID-19. The chain is assembled from TRBV6-5 and TRBJ2-7; TRBD2 matches 8 bases in the middle. The CDR3 protein sequence reads: CASSSYSGANYEQYF. Read as DNA, the sequence is TGTGCCAGCAGTTCCTATAGCGGGGCCAACTACGAGCAGTACTTC.